A few counts support the clone carrying this TCR beta chain. This sample is part of a study of blood T cell repertoires in COVID-19. Sequencing was performed with immunoSEQ multiplex PCR; in TCRdb, only in-frame clones are kept and a portion is missing. The table shows approximately 190,000 clones, with roughly 80% occurring only once. CDR3 length: 13 amino acids. V lost 5 bases and J lost 1, with 8 bases in between. The sequence came from a human donor in a cohort sampled during active COVID-19. What was sequenced was peripheral blood. J is TRBJ1-1 and V is TRBV12-3 or TRBV12-4; D ambiguous. The DNA of the CDR3 is TGTGCCAGCAGTCCACAGCAGAACACTGAAGCTTTCTTT. It encodes CASSPQQNTEAFF.